Shown below are 6 T cell receptor beta chains from a single sample sequenced in a study of CD8 T cells in Susac syndrome. The RNA input was about 0.5 to 1 ug, and it was reverse transcribed with random hexamers. MiXCR, run by TCRdb on the immunoSEQ multiplex PCR reads, gives a single entry per CDR3 protein. This sample yields a few hundred thousand distinct CDR3 sequences, of which about 91% are seen a single time; approximately 0.065% belongs to the top ten. The specimen sequenced was CD4+ T cells from PBMCs. These receptors were collected from a human donor with multiple sclerosis.

This chain links TRBV30 with TRBJ1-1; no clear D. There are 12 residues in the CDR3. Between the trimmed V and J ends, which lost 4 bases and 1 base, there was a span of 7 bases. Germline-derived CDR1 and CDR2 are GTSNPN and SVGIG (reference sequence). CDR3 DNA: TGTGCCTGGAAACAGAGGAACACTGAAGCTTTCTTT. It specifies CAWKQRNTEAFF.

This chain uses TRBV12-3 or TRBV12-4 with TRBJ2-2; 8 bases line up with TRBD1. V gave up 4 bases and J gave up 4 bases; unmatched junction bases: 5. CDR3 length: 15 residues. DNA for the CDR3: TGTGCCAGCAGTTCTCGACAGGGGCCCACCGGGGAGCTGTTTTTT. Amino acid sequence: CASSSRQGPTGELFF.

The count of this clonotype is one. The chain uses TRBV3-1 and TRBJ1-5, with 8 bases identical to TRBD1. The V gene end was trimmed by 5 bases and the J gene end by 6 bases; junction bases not matched to a gene: 6. Germline V CDR1 and CDR2: LGHDT, YNNKEL (reference sequence). The CDR3 loop spans 14 amino acids. The CDR3 nucleotides read TGTGCCAGCAGCGGTGACAGGGGAGGTCAGCCCCAGCATTTT. Translating gives CASSGDRGGQPQHF. The full variable domain, its missing parts supplied by reference TRBV3-1 and TRBJ1-5, is DTAVSQTPKYLVTQMGNDKSIKCEQNLGHDTMYWYKQDSKKFLKIMFSYNNKELIINETVPNRFSPKSPDKAHLNLHINSLELGDSAVYFCASSGDRGGQPQHFGDGTRLSIL.

V and J are TRBV12-3 or TRBV12-4 and TRBJ2-2; D possibly corresponds to TRBD1 (5 bases). The V gene lost 3 bases and the J gene lost 1 base, with 9 bases spanning the gap. The CDR3 consists of 15 residues. CDR3 residues: CASSFRQGNTGELFF. The CDR3 coding sequence is TGTGCCAGCAGTTTTCGTCAGGGGAACACCGGGGAGCTGTTTTTT.

J is TRBJ1-1 and V is TRBV20-1; no definite D call. The CDR3 contains 13 residues. V lost 3 bases and J 4 bases, leaving 12 bases between the germline ends. Germline V CDR1 and CDR2: DFQATT, SNEGSKA (reference sequence). The CDR3 nucleotides are TGCAGTGCTAGGGGGAGGTTACCCACTGAAGCTTTCTTT. Translation gives CSARGRLPTEAFF.

The genes are TRBV18 and TRBJ2-3; the D gene is possibly TRBD2 (5 bases). V shed 0 bases and J shed 0 bases, with 16 bases lying between them. This CDR3 spans 18 amino acids. Germline CDR1 KGHSH, CDR2 LQKENI. CDR3 sequence (DNA): TGTGCCAGCTCACCACCAGGGATGCGGGTCTCTAGCACAGATACGCAGTATTTT. Protein product: CASSPPGMRVSSTDTQYF.